The rows below give T cell receptor beta chains drawn from one sample of a study of blood T cells in healthy people across ages. One entry per CDR3 protein results from TCRdb running MiXCR on the 5' RACE reads. The sample consists of 1.5 million or so distinct CDR3 sequences, 35% to 45% of them appearing once. Sequencing was performed on blood. The receptors were gathered from a woman aged 18-29 years in good health. Each CDR3 is given with its conserved first and last residue. A D gene is named only where the DNA matches it firmly. Clone size is given for some rows only: seen once, a few or many times, or a class if the clone is expanded.

d_gene,j_gene,abundance,v_gene,CDR3aa,CDR3nt
-,TRBJ1-1,-,TRBV5-1,CASSTAPSTEAFF,TGCGCCAGCAGCACGGCCCCCTCGACGGAAGCTTTCTTT
TRBD2,TRBJ2-3,-,TRBV20-1,CSAGPGLAGERIHTDTQYF,TGCAGTGCTGGGCCTGGACTAGCGGGAGAAAGGATTCACACAGATACGCAGTATTTT
-,TRBJ2-3,-,TRBV6-5,CASSSQGLRTDTQYF,TGTGCCAGCAGTTCCCAGGGGCTGAGGACAGATACGCAGTATTTT
-,TRBJ2-3,few,TRBV5-1,CASSSPDIDRTDTQYF,TGCGCCAGCAGCTCGCCAGACATTGACCGCACAGATACGCAGTATTTT
-,TRBJ2-1,-,TRBV6-2/TRBV6-3,CASTSRDNYNEQFF,TGTGCCAGCACCAGCCGGGACAACTACAATGAGCAGTTCTTC
-,TRBJ2-1,many,TRBV20-1,CSARALSSYNEQFF,TGCAGTGCTAGAGCCCTAAGCTCCTACAATGAGCAGTTCTTC
-,TRBJ2-7,-,TRBV7-9,CASSRDSYKQYF,TGTGCCAGCAGCCGCGACAGCTACAAGCAGTACTTC
-,TRBJ1-2,-,TRBV27,CASYRAGYGYTF,TGTGCCAGCTACCGCGCGGGCTATGGCTACACCTTC
-,TRBJ2-5,-,TRBV27,CATSSLPIETQYF,TGTGCCACCAGTTCCCTCCCAATTGAGACCCAGTACTTC
-,TRBJ2-3,few,TRBV20-1,CSARGEAGLQYF,TGCAGTGCTAGAGGAGAGGCCGGTCTTCAGTATTTT
-,TRBJ2-6,few,TRBV7-2,CASSLGSGSGANVLTF,TGTGCCAGCAGCTTAGGCAGCGGCTCTGGGGCCAACGTCCTGACTTTC